Given below is one T cell receptor beta chain in context. This CDR3 has 15 amino acids. Trimming took off 5 bases at V and 1 base at J, with 12 bases between the two ends. Germline assignment: CDR1 SEHNR and CDR2 FQNEAQ (reference sequence). The source of the sample is a study of shared clonotypes between healthy human individuals. TCRdb's table, derived via immunoSEQ multiplex PCR, lists solely in-frame clones and lacks some. This sample yields under 1,900,000 clones, of which around 98.5% are seen a single time; approximately 0.4% belongs to the top ten. The origin of this receptor is a man younger than 40 in good health. Sequencing input: naive CD4+ T cells sorted from blood. Subset: CD45RA+ positively selected. This sequence joins TRBV7-9 and TRBJ2-1; D is perhaps TRBD2 (5 bases). The CDR3 sequence: CASSPMGESYNEQFF. The CDR3 DNA sequence: TGTGCCAGCAGCCCGATGGGAGAGTCCTACAATGAGCAGTTCTTC.